This T cell receptor (beta chain) was captured in a study of T cells in Graves' hyperthyroidism and ophthalmopathy. General study findings and limits: Blood also carried most thyroid clonotypes expanded above 0.001. Separating ophthalmopathy from stable hyperthyroidism was achieved by a 13 V-J model.

CDR3 size: 15 residues. Losses at the gene ends were 6 bases for V and 3 bases for J; bases not matched to a gene: 10. The germline V gene has CDR1 MNHEY and CDR2 SMNVEV (reference sequence). With duration under 3 months, ophthalmopathy was active: Clinical Activity Score at least 3, NOSPECS at least 4. Out of over 9 ml of fresh peripheral blood came the PBMCs. TCR beta CDR3 regions were amplified from RNA. The HTBI set primed first-round TCR CDR3 RT-PCR. TCRdb redid the calling of the multiplex PCR reads with MiXCR, one entry per CDR3 protein. The sample yields roughly 500,000 distinct CDR3 sequences, roughly 15% seen once. To note about this clonotype: The antigen is not known.

The chain is built from TRBV27 and TRBJ2-7; 8 positions match TRBD2. The TCR sequence derives from a woman aged 25 to 39 with Graves' ophthalmopathy. Material: blood. CDR3 protein: CASRGLGSGSYEQYF. For the CDR3, the DNA is TGTGCCAGCAGGGGCCTAGGGAGCGGGAGCTACGAGCAGTACTTC.